This T cell receptor (beta chain) was sequenced in a study of blood T cell repertoires in COVID-19. Produced via immunoSEQ multiplex PCR; TCRdb's table is partial and in-frame only. The table records fewer than 450,000 clones, roughly nine tenths of them present only once. This clonotype originated in a woman younger than 45 who had recovered from COVID-19. The material sequenced was PBMCs or T cells enriched from blood (not recorded which).

The CDR3 sequence is CASSLAGHTEAFF. The CDR3 region has the DNA TGTGCCAGCAGTTTAGCTGGCCACACTGAAGCTTTCTTT. The chain has TRBV12-3 or TRBV12-4 and TRBJ1-1; no definite D call. This CDR3 region has 13 residues. Trimming cost V 0 bases and J 3 bases, with 5 bases left between them.